This T cell receptor (beta chain) was captured by sequencing in a study of shared clonotypes between healthy human individuals. As defined, naive CD8 cells were CD45RO-negative and positively selected for CCR7, with terminally differentiated effector memory CD45RA+ cells excluded. Assay: immunoSEQ multiplex PCR; the TCRdb copy retains only in-frame clones and omits some. The sample holds about 2 million clones, around 96% seen once. As for this clone: One end of the junction fails to match germline, which may point to a read error.

The material sequenced was naive CD8+ T cells sorted from blood. This TCR derives from a man aged 18 to 30 in good health.

Written as DNA, the CDR3 is TGTGCCACCCAGAGTACCGACGTGGACGGGAATGGCTACGCCTTC. Amino acids: CATQSTDVDGNGYAF. This chain uses TRBV6-5 with TRBJ1-2; no reliable D call. Germline loops: CDR1 MNHEY, CDR2 SVGAGI. This CDR3 comprises 15 residues.